This T cell receptor beta chain was found in a study of human T cells and chemical hapten exposure. Study context: Each patient's scalp received weekly diphenylcyclopropenone throughout the roughly 25-week study. DPC 0.01% went on the upper back by patch test, with reading at 6 days. Study-wide points: Following DPC sensitization, TCRs present above 1 in 1000 frequency showed no change. Compared to controls, expanded TCRs made significantly more large clusters of similar CDR3s.

J was trimmed by 2 bases and V by 4 bases; bases with no gene match: 2. Germline CDR1 is SNHLY and CDR2 is FYNNEI. The CDR3 is 14 residues long. This clonotype has at least ten counts. The antigen is not known. TCRdb processed the RACE reads anew with MiXCR; each CDR3 protein has one entry. This sample has roughly 50,000 distinct CDR3 sequences, with 9.6% found just once. Time point of the sample: pre-sensitization, week 0. Treatment meaning: therapeutic diphenylcyclopropenone sensitization with weekly scalp DPC. Total RNA was isolated from unfractionated whole blood. Sequences were derived from whole blood, sampled in connection with sensitization to the hapten diphenylcyclopropenone (DPC). The receptor's source is a woman younger than 45 with alopecia areata. Some clones in this sample may be carry-over from other donors' samples. This chain connects TRBV2 to TRBJ2-7; TRBD1 matches 10 bases. The CDR3 here is CASSVGQGAYEQYF. CDR3 nucleotide sequence: TGTGCCAGCAGTGTAGGACAGGGGGCCTACGAGCAGTACTTC.